These 21 T cell receptor beta chains were all obtained from the same sample, sequenced in a study of CD8+CD57+ T cells in acquired aplastic anemia. The study profiled TCR beta VDJ and CDR3 using genomic DNA as template. TCRdb reprocessed the reads via MiXCR and lists one record per CDR3 protein. The table shows some 210,000 distinct CDR3 sequences, with around 60% occurring only once. What was sequenced was sorted CD4+, CD8+, or CD8+CD57+ T cells (not recorded which) from PBMCs. These receptors were collected from a human donor in good health.

This chain connects TRBV7-9 to TRBJ1-4; perhaps TRBD1 as D (6 bases). In germline, CDR1 is SEHNR, CDR2 FQNEAQ (reference sequence). The V end lost 5 bases, the J end lost 2 bases, and 12 bases lay between the germline ends. CDR3 length: 15 residues. The CDR3 coding sequence is TGTGCCAGCAGCATTTTTACAGGGACTAATGAAAAACTGTTTTTT. This translates into CASSIFTGTNEKLFF.

The CDR3 DNA follows: TGTGCCAGCAGCCACGGACGGCAGAATCAGCCCCAGCATTTT. Protein sequence: CASSHGRQNQPQHF. This chain joins TRBV24-1 and TRBJ1-5; no reliable D call. Germline V gene data show CDR1 as KGHDR and CDR2 as SFDVKD. The CDR3 extends over 14 amino acids. Trimming stripped 11 bases from V and 4 bases from J, with 17 bases between.

The rearrangement links TRBV20-1 to TRBJ2-7, with a tentative D call TRBD1 (6 bases). V gave up 1 base and J gave up 3 bases, with 10 bases separating them. Germline V gene data show CDR1 as DFQATT and CDR2 as SNEGSKA (reference sequence). This CDR3 contains 13 residues. The CDR3 sequence is CSARVLDSYEQYF. CDR3 sequence (DNA): TGCAGTGCTAGAGTCCTGGACAGCTACGAGCAGTACTTC.

This chain joins TRBV2 and TRBJ2-7, with D tentatively TRBD2 (5 bases). Germline loops: CDR1 SNHLY, CDR2 FYNNEI. Trimming removed 6 bases from V and 0 bases from J, with 12 bases in between. The CDR3 totals 14 residues. The CDR3: CASRRAESSYEQYF. CDR3 sequence (DNA): TGTGCCAGCAGGAGGGCGGAAAGCTCCTACGAGCAGTACTTC.

This clonotype was seen repeatedly, ten times or more. The chain recombines TRBV6-1 with TRBJ1-1; no clear D. Per germline, CDR1 MNHNS and CDR2 SASEGT. The CDR3 totals 14 residues. With 4 bases removed from V and 4 bases from J, the gap between germline ends came to 13 bases. This CDR3 is CASSVKEGRTEAFF. The CDR3 nucleotides read TGTGCCAGCAGTGTAAAGGAGGGCCGCACTGAAGCTTTCTTT.

The chain couples TRBV7-9 to TRBJ2-7; 7 positions match TRBD1. After removal of 1 base from V and 4 bases from J, the junction contained 7 bases not matched to a gene. The CDR3 covers 15 residues. CDR1 SEHNR and CDR2 FQNEAQ come from the germline V gene (reference sequence). The CDR3 DNA sequence: TGTGCCAGCAGCTTAGGACCGGGACAGATGTACGAGCAGTACTTC. Translating gives CASSLGPGQMYEQYF.

V is TRBV2 and J is TRBJ2-5; D is uncertain. Per the germline V gene, CDR1 is SNHLY and CDR2 is FYNNEI. Trimming took off 6 bases at V and 7 bases at J, with 12 bases between the two ends. There are 12 residues in the CDR3. The CDR3 here is CASSGPLGTQYF. CDR3 DNA sequence: TGTGCCAGCAGCGGGCCCCTGGGGACCCAGTACTTC.

The V and J genes are TRBV29-1 and TRBJ1-3; D remains ambiguous. Germline CDR1 reads SQVTM; CDR2 reads ANQGSEA. The CDR3 is made up of 11 amino acids. Deletions cut 4 bases from V and 4 bases from J, with 5 bases between. This chain's CDR3 is CSVGGGNTIYF. The CDR3 DNA is TGCAGCGTTGGTGGCGGAAACACCATATATTTT.

This clonotype appeared a few times. V and J are TRBV25-1 and TRBJ1-1; weak D call: TRBD1 (5 bases). The CDR3 has 13 residues. Germline V gene lookup returns CDR1 MGHDK and CDR2 SYGVNS. The ends were cut back, 6 bases at V and 4 bases at J, with 12 bases in the middle. Here the CDR3 DNA reads TGTGCCAGCAGCTTGGCAGGGCGCACTGAAGCTTTCTTT. It codes for CASSLAGRTEAFF.

V usage is TRBV24-1 and J usage is TRBJ2-2, with TRBD1 identical over 10 bases. There are 16 residues in the CDR3. The trim removed 4 bases at V and 6 bases at J, leaving 7 bases unmatched. Germline V gene data show CDR1 as KGHDR and CDR2 as SFDVKD. The CDR3 protein is CATSDQDRGYSGELFF. The DNA of the CDR3 is TGTGCCACCAGTGACCAGGACAGGGGGTATTCCGGGGAGCTGTTTTTT.

The chain recombines TRBV10-3 with TRBJ2-7; 7 bases align to TRBD2. Germline-derived CDR1 and CDR2 are ENHRY and SYGVKD. With 4 bases clipped from V and 5 bases from J, the junction kept 11 bases outside the gene matches. The CDR3 runs to 15 residues. DNA of the CDR3: TGTGCCATCAGTGGGGGTGTCCCGGGGAGGGACGAGCAGTACTTC. This translates into CAISGGVPGRDEQYF.

V and J are TRBV6-6 and TRBJ2-7, with D unclear. CDR1 is MNHNY, CDR2 SVGAGI, per germline (reference sequence). Trimming took off 0 bases at V and 7 bases at J, with 7 bases between the two ends. CDR3 size: 12 residues. CDR3 in amino acids: CASSYSSREQYF. The CDR3 DNA reads as TGTGCCAGCAGTTACTCCTCGAGGGAGCAGTACTTC.

J is TRBJ2-2 and V is TRBV19; 8 bases match TRBD1. The germline gives CDR1 LNHDA, CDR2 SQIVND (reference sequence). CDR3 length equals 16 residues. J was trimmed by 5 bases and V by 5 bases; bases with no gene match: 10. CDR3 nucleotides: TGTGCCAGTAGTCCATGGACAGGGTCCGGGACCGGGGAGCTGTTTTTT. This codes for CASSPWTGSGTGELFF.

J is TRBJ2-2 and V is TRBV11-2; D not certain. Germline-derived CDR1 and CDR2 are SGHAT and FQNNGV. V lost 7 bases and J 2 bases, leaving 17 bases between the germline ends. CDR3 length: 16 residues. This CDR3 reads CASTPSGTVNTGELFF. The CDR3 nucleotides read TGTGCCAGCACCCCCAGTGGTACAGTCAACACCGGGGAGCTGTTTTTT. The full variable domain, in which reference TRBV11-2 and TRBJ2-2 provide the parts outside the CDR3, is EAGVAQSPRYKIIEKRQSVAFWCNPISGHATLYWYQQILGQGPKLLIQFQNNGVVDDSQLPKDRFSAERLKGVDSTLKIQPAKLEDSAVYLCASTPSGTVNTGELFFGEGSRLTVL.

The sample holds one count of this clonotype. The chain recombines TRBV6-5 with TRBJ2-5; 13 nucleotides line up with TRBD2. Germline V gives CDR1 MNHEY, CDR2 SVGAGI. The CDR3 runs 15 residues. Losses at the gene ends were 8 bases for V and 5 bases for J; bases not matched to a gene: 8. CDR3 residues: CASGTTSGGGETQYF. For the CDR3, the DNA is TGTGCCAGCGGCACTACTAGCGGGGGGGGGGAGACCCAGTACTTC.

This clonotype was seen many times. This sequence joins TRBV4-2 and TRBJ2-1; 10 bases are a match to TRBD2. Germline V gives CDR1 LGHNA, CDR2 YNFKEQ. The CDR3 runs to 15 residues. V dropped 2 bases and J dropped 6; count of bases not matched to a gene: 4. The CDR3 bases are TGTGCCAGCAGCCAACTAGCGGGAGATCTCAATGAGCAGTTCTTC. Protein sequence: CASSQLAGDLNEQFF.

There are many counts of this clonotype. The rearrangement uses TRBV18 and TRBJ2-7; D is unresolved. With 2 bases removed from V and 6 bases from J, the gap between germline ends came to 8 bases. Germline V gene lookup returns CDR1 KGHSH and CDR2 LQKENI. The CDR3 sequence is 12 residues long. The CDR3 is CASSPKFGEQYF. In DNA, the CDR3 is TGTGCCAGCTCACCAAAATTCGGCGAGCAGTACTTC.

This clonotype has at least ten counts. The rearrangement links TRBV14 to TRBJ2-1; D is ambiguous. The CDR3 sequence is 12 residues long. Between the trimmed V and J ends, which lost 3 bases and 7 bases, there was a span of 7 bases. CDR1 is SGHDN and CDR2 is FVKESK in the germline V gene. In DNA form, the CDR3 reads TGTGCCAGCAGCCATCTCCGGAATGAGCAGTTCTTC. It yields the protein CASSHLRNEQFF.

The chain couples TRBV7-8 to TRBJ1-6, with a possible D match to TRBD1 (6 bases). Germline V gives CDR1 SGHVS, CDR2 FQNEAQ. This CDR3 is 15 amino acids long. V was clipped by 1 base and J by 8 bases, with 12 bases between them. For the CDR3, the DNA is TGTGCCAGCAGCTTAGGCGGGACATTAGATTCACCCCTCCACTTT. Its translation is CASSLGGTLDSPLHF. Combining the CDR3 with reference TRBV7-8 and TRBJ1-6 gives the whole variable domain GAGVSQSPRYKVAKRGQDVALRCDPISGHVSLFWYQQALGQGPEFLTYFQNEAQLDKSGLPSDRFFAERPEGSVSTLKIQRTQQEDSAVYLCASSLGGTLDSPLHFGNGTRLTVT.

The chain joins TRBV9 to TRBJ2-1; TRBD2 aligns across 13 bases. After removal of 0 bases from V and 6 bases from J, the junction contained 0 bases not matched to a gene. This CDR3 contains 15 residues. In germline, CDR1 is SGDLS, CDR2 YYNGEE. CDR3 residues: CASSVGTSGSNEQFF. The CDR3 DNA sequence: TGTGCCAGCAGCGTAGGGACTAGCGGGAGCAATGAGCAGTTCTTC.

The chain is built from TRBV6-6 and TRBJ1-4; D remains unclear. Germline V gene sequence: CDR1 MNHNY, CDR2 SVGAGI (reference sequence). The CDR3 contains 13 residues. V was trimmed by 8 bases and J by 6 bases, leaving 13 bases between them. CDR3 bases: TGTGCCAGCCGGGCCCCATTGGATGAAAAACTGTTTTTT. Protein: CASRAPLDEKLFF.